The rows below give T cell receptor beta chains drawn from one sample of a study of blood T cell repertoires in COVID-19. This table comes from immunoSEQ multiplex PCR, and its TCRdb copy is limited to in-frame clones, with some not included. Of around 200,000 clones listed, roughly 85% are singletons. The sequenced material came from peripheral blood. The receptors stem from a man aged 55-75 years with acute or convalescent COVID-19. The CDR3 runs from the conserved cysteine through the conserved F or W. The D gene is left open where the match is weak. Only some rows state a clone size, as once, few, many or a class for expanded clones.

size: -; V: TRBV5-1; J: TRBJ1-1; D: -; DNA: TGCGCCAGCAGCTTGGGGCAAGTGAACACTGAAGCTTTCTTT; CDR3: CASSLGQVNTEAFF
size: -; V: TRBV5-1; J: TRBJ1-1; D: TRBD1; DNA: TGCGCCAGCAGCCCCAGGGACAGGTCTGAAGCTTTCTTT; CDR3: CASSPRDRSEAFF
size: -; V: TRBV7-9; J: TRBJ1-2; D: -; DNA: TGTGCCAGCAGCCCAATGCCACAGGGCGGCTATGGCTACACCTTC; CDR3: CASSPMPQGGYGYTF
size: -; V: TRBV28; J: TRBJ2-7; D: TRBD1; DNA: TGTGCCAGCATGGGACAGGGGGGAACCTACGAGCAGTACTTC; CDR3: CASMGQGGTYEQYF
size: -; V: TRBV7-6; J: TRBJ2-6; D: TRBD1; DNA: TGTGCCAGCAGCTTAGGGGGCCAGGGGGCGGGTCCTGGGGCCAACGTCCTGACTTTC; CDR3: CASSLGGQGAGPGANVLTF
size: -; V: TRBV13; J: TRBJ2-7; D: TRBD2; DNA: TGTGCCAGCAGCTTCTTGACTAGCGGGGCCGGAGAGCAGTACTTC; CDR3: CASSFLTSGAGEQYF
size: -; V: TRBV7-2; J: TRBJ1-2; D: TRBD1; DNA: TGTGCCAGCAGCTTGGACAGGGTGAACTATGGCTACACCTTC; CDR3: CASSLDRVNYGYTF
size: -; V: TRBV2; J: TRBJ2-7; D: TRBD1; DNA: TGTGCCAGCCGGTGGGGACAGGGCTCGTTCGAGCAGTACTTC; CDR3: CASRWGQGSFEQYF
size: -; V: TRBV21-1; J: TRBJ2-5; D: -; DNA: TGTGCCAGCAGCAAAGTGGGAGGGAGCAAGACCCAGTACTTC; CDR3: CASSKVGGSKTQYF
size: -; V: TRBV6-2/TRBV6-3; J: TRBJ2-1; D: -; DNA: TGTGCCAGCAGTGACACAGGTACTCGGGCTGAGCAGTTCTTC; CDR3: CASSDTGTRAEQFF
size: -; V: TRBV2; J: TRBJ2-5; D: -; DNA: TGTGCCAGCAGTGAGCAGAAAGAGACCCAGTACTTC; CDR3: CASSEQKETQYF
size: -; V: TRBV6-2/TRBV6-3; J: TRBJ1-4; D: -; DNA: TGTGCCAGCAGTCCGCGGGGGGCGAGACTGTTTTTT; CDR3: CASSPRGARLFF
size: -; V: TRBV15; J: TRBJ1-5; D: -; DNA: TGTGCCACCAGCAGAGATAGGCGTATGTTGAGGGGCAATCAGCCCCAGCATTTT; CDR3: CATSRDRRMLRGNQPQHF
size: -; V: TRBV19; J: TRBJ1-5; D: -; DNA: TGTGCCAGTAGTCCGCGACAGCCGTATAGCAATCAGCCCCAGCATTTT; CDR3: CASSPRQPYSNQPQHF
size: -; V: TRBV5-1; J: TRBJ2-1; D: TRBD2; DNA: TGCGCCAGCAGCAATGGGGTTGCGGGAGGGCCCGATGAGCAGTTCTTC; CDR3: CASSNGVAGGPDEQFF
size: once; V: TRBV6-6; J: TRBJ1-1; D: -; DNA: TGTGCCAGCGTCTATGCCGAGAACACTGAAGCTTTCTTT; CDR3: CASVYAENTEAFF
size: -; V: TRBV4-2; J: TRBJ2-7; D: -; DNA: TGTGCCAGCAGCCAAGACAGGACCTACGAGCAGTACTTC; CDR3: CASSQDRTYEQYF
size: few; V: TRBV19; J: TRBJ1-2; D: -; DNA: TGTGCCAGTACTACGCGGGGGGGCGAAGATGGCTACACCTTC; CDR3: CASTTRGGEDGYTF